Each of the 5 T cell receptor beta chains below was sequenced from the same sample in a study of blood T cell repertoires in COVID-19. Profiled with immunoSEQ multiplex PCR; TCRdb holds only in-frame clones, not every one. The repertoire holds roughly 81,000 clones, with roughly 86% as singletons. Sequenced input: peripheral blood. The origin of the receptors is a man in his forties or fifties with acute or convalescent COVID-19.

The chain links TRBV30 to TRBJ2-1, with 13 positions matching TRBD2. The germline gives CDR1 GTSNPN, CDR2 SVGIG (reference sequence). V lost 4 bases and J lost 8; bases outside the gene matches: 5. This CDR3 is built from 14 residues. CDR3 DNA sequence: TGTGCCTGGATGACTAGCGGGAGGCCCTATGAGCAGTTCTTC. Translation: CAWMTSGRPYEQFF.

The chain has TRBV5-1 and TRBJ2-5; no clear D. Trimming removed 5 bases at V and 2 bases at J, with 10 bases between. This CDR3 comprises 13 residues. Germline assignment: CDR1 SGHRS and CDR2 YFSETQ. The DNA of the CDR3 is TGCGCCAGCAGATTACGGTCACAAGAGACCCAGTACTTC. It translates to CASRLRSQETQYF.

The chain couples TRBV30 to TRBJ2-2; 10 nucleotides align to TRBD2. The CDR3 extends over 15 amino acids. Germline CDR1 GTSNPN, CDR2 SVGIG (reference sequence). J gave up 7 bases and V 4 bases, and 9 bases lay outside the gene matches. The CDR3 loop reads CAWNRASGSIGELFF. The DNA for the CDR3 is TGTGCCTGGAACAGGGCTAGCGGGAGTATCGGGGAGCTGTTTTTT.

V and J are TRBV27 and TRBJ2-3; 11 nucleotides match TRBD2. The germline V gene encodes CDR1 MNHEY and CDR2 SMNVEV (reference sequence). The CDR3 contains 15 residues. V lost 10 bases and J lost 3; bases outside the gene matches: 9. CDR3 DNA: TGTGCCACCATAGCGGGAGGGCCGGGAACAGATACGCAGTATTTT. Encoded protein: CATIAGGPGTDTQYF.

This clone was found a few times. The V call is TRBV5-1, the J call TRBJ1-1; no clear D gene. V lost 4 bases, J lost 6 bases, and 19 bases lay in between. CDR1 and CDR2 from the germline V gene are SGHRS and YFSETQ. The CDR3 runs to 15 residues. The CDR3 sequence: CASSPTGNFDAEAFF. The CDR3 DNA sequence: TGCGCCAGCAGCCCCACCGGGAACTTTGACGCTGAAGCTTTCTTT.